This T cell receptor (beta chain) was identified during a study of graft-versus-host responses after intestinal transplantation. Study-level background: Grafts that recipients had were multivisceral, liver-intestinal, or isolated intestinal transplants. Each patient got anti-thymocyte globulin induction, then tacrolimus and steroids for about 3 years. General study results and limits: Some patients had graft-donor T cell macrochimerism, and their allografts showed high graft-versus-host to host-versus-graft clonal ratios. Recipient marrow showed GvH clones, some seen first in ileum or blood.

CDR1 and CDR2 (germline): LGHNA, YSLEER. CDR3 length equals 16 residues. V lost 3 bases and J lost 2; bases outside the gene matches: 5. This clone was seen once. The antigen is unknown. TCRdb's copy holds only in-frame clones and misses some; the assay was immunoSEQ multiplex PCR. The table lists 80,000 to 95,000 clones, 85% to 95% of them singletons. The J gene is TRBJ2-1, the V gene TRBV4-3, with 9 bases that match TRBD2. The source was unstimulated CD8+ T cells sorted from spleen or lymph node cells, collected before intestinal transplant. This TCR was recovered from a human donor who received an intestinal transplant. CDR3: CASSQVAGEAYNEQFF. The CDR3 coding sequence is TGCGCCAGCAGCCAGGTAGCGGGGGAAGCCTACAATGAGCAGTTCTTC.